The 14 T cell receptor beta chains listed next were all sequenced from one sample in a study of blood T cell repertoires in COVID-19. Measured with immunoSEQ multiplex PCR; TCRdb has only the in-frame clones, and not every one. The data contain 240,000 or so clones, roughly 80% of them singletons. The specimen sequenced was peripheral blood. The receptors were sampled from an older woman with active or convalescent COVID-19.

The chain links TRBV7-2 to TRBJ2-2, with 7 bases that match TRBD2. The V segment lost 2 bases and the J segment 0 bases; nucleotides outside the gene matches: 6. The CDR3 is 17 amino acids. CDR1 and CDR2 (germline): SGHTA, FQGNSA. CDR3 sequence (DNA): TGTGCCAGCAGCTTATCTTCCCGGGGGGCGAACACCGGGGAGCTGTTTTTT. It codes for CASSLSSRGANTGELFF.

The chain has TRBV7-9 and TRBJ1-5; 9 positions match TRBD1. The CDR3 is 18 amino acids. V lost 0 bases to trimming and J lost 3 bases; unmatched junction nucleotides: 9. CDR1 SEHNR and CDR2 FQNEAQ come from the germline V gene (reference sequence). Here the CDR3 reads CASSLASAGQGFNQPQHF. In nucleotides, the CDR3 is TGTGCCAGCAGCTTAGCGTCGGCGGGACAGGGTTTCAATCAGCCCCAGCATTTT.

This rearrangement joins TRBV7-2 to TRBJ2-1, with 13 bases matching TRBD2. From germline, CDR1 is SGHTA and CDR2 FQGNSA. This CDR3 has 17 amino acids. The V gene end was trimmed by 1 base and the J gene end by 3 bases; junction bases not matched to a gene: 3. In DNA form, the CDR3 reads TGTGCCAGCAGCTTAGGACTAGCGGGGGGCCTCTACAATGAGCAGTTCTTC. Its translation is CASSLGLAGGLYNEQFF. Supplemented by reference TRBV7-2 and TRBJ2-1, the full variable domain reads GAGVSQSPSNKVTEKGKDVELRCDPISGHTALYWYRQSLGQGLEFLIYFQGNSAPDKSGLPSDRFSAERTGGSVSTLTIQRTQQEDSAVYLCASSLGLAGGLYNEQFFGPGTRLTVL.

This sequence joins TRBV20-1 and TRBJ2-7, with 7 bases fitting TRBD2. This CDR3 is 12 amino acids long. CDR1 and CDR2 from the germline V gene are DFQATT and SNEGSKA (reference sequence). Trimming at V came to 3 bases and at J to 3 bases, leaving 2 bases not matched to a gene. The DNA for the CDR3 is TGCAGTGCTAGTTCGGGGGGCTACGAGCAGTACTTC. Translating gives CSASSGGYEQYF.

This clone was counted between two and nine times. J is TRBJ1-1 and V is TRBV6-5; 8 nucleotides align to TRBD1. V was pared by 2 bases and J by 5 bases, with 10 bases of the junction left unmatched. Germline assignment: CDR1 MNHEY and CDR2 SVGAGI. The CDR3 sequence is 16 residues long. The CDR3 reads CASSYPPHRGSTEAFF. CDR3 DNA sequence: TGTGCCAGCAGTTACCCCCCACACAGGGGGAGTACTGAAGCTTTCTTT.

This chain uses TRBV11-2 with TRBJ2-5; 8 bases agree with TRBD2. Looked up from germline, CDR1 is SGHAT and CDR2 is FQNNGV. J lost 4 bases, V lost 1 base, and 8 bases had no gene match. The CDR3 spans 16 residues. For the CDR3, the DNA is TGTGCCAGCAGCTTAGGGACTCGCGGGGGGTCAGAGACCCAGTACTTC. It codes for CASSLGTRGGSETQYF.

V is TRBV6-2 or TRBV6-3 and J is TRBJ1-2; no clear D gene. CDR1 is MNHEY and CDR2 is SVGEGT in the germline V gene. The germline V and J ends were trimmed by 0 bases and 6 bases, with 5 bases remaining between them. CDR3 length: 12 residues. In DNA form, the CDR3 reads TGTGCCAGCAGTTACTCGAGTGATGGCTACACCTTC. Its protein product is CASSYSSDGYTF.

Notes on this clone: Within the sample, other DNA sequences also encode this same CDR3. The chain recombines TRBV11-3 with TRBJ1-1, with 7 positions matching TRBD1. Germline trimming cut 1 base from V and 5 bases from J; bases unmatched to any gene: 1. Germline V gene lookup returns CDR1 SGHNT and CDR2 YENEEA. CDR3 length equals 13 residues. Here the CDR3 DNA reads TGTGCCAGCAGCTTAGGACAGGGTACTGAAGCTTTCTTT. It codes for CASSLGQGTEAFF. The full variable domain, rest sourced from reference TRBV11-3 and TRBJ1-1, is EAGVVQSPRYKIIEKKQPVAFWCNPISGHNTLYWYLQNLGQGPELLIRYENEEAVDDSQLPKDRFSAERLKGVDSTLKIQPAELGDSAVYLCASSLGQGTEAFFGQGTRLTVV.

This chain uses TRBV21-1 with TRBJ2-7; no check of the table's D call, TRBD1, against the DNA was made. TRBV21-1 is a pseudogene locus. The CDR3 is 15 amino acids. DNA of the CDR3: TGTGCCAGCAGCGGCCTGGGCGGACACTCCTACGAGCAGTACTTC. Protein: CASSGLGGHSYEQYF.

J is TRBJ2-7 and V is TRBV10-3, with 9 bases aligning to TRBD1. The CDR3 loop spans 14 amino acids. The germline CDR1 and CDR2 sequences are ENHRY and SYGVKD. Trimming removed 0 bases from V and 4 bases from J; junction bases left unmatched: 1. DNA of the CDR3: TGTGCCATCAGTGAGTCGGGGACAGGGTACGAGCAGTACTTC. Its translation is CAISESGTGYEQYF.

A note on this clone: This sample also contains other DNA sequences that code for the same CDR3. This chain connects TRBV6-2 or TRBV6-3 to TRBJ2-7, with TRBD1 matching over 7 bases. This CDR3 is built from 14 residues. The J segment lost 1 base and the V segment lost 0 bases, leaving 0 bases of the junction unmatched. The germline V gene has CDR1 MNHEY and CDR2 SVGEGT. The CDR3 reads CASSYSGQSYEQYF. CDR3 DNA sequence: TGTGCCAGCAGTTACTCGGGACAGTCCTACGAGCAGTACTTC.

The J gene is TRBJ2-2, the V gene TRBV5-1, with D hard to call. CDR1 and CDR2 from the germline V gene are SGHRS and YFSETQ. The CDR3 covers 16 residues. V lost 0 bases and J 0 bases, leaving 9 bases between the germline ends. The CDR3 DNA reads TGCGCCAGCAGCTTGGTGGGCAGCCCGAACACCGGGGAGCTGTTTTTT. Its translation: CASSLVGSPNTGELFF.

The rearrangement joins TRBV5-1 to TRBJ2-5, with a tentative D call TRBD1 (6 bases). Looked up from germline, CDR1 is SGHRS and CDR2 is YFSETQ. The CDR3 extends over 15 amino acids. Trimming cost V 7 bases and J 7 bases, with 23 bases left between them. CDR3: CASGPGHGMFGTQYF. CDR3 bases: TGCGCCAGCGGACCGGGACACGGAATGTTCGGGACCCAGTACTTC.

CDR3 DNA sequence: TGTGCCAGTCAGGAGGGACAGGGCCTCAATCAGCCCCAGCATTTT. It is translated as CASQEGQGLNQPQHF. V usage is TRBV19 and J usage is TRBJ1-5, with TRBD1 identical over 9 bases. Germline trimming cut 8 bases from V and 3 bases from J; bases unmatched to any gene: 8. The length of the CDR3 is 15 residues. Germline CDR1 and CDR2: LNHDA and SQIVND (reference sequence).